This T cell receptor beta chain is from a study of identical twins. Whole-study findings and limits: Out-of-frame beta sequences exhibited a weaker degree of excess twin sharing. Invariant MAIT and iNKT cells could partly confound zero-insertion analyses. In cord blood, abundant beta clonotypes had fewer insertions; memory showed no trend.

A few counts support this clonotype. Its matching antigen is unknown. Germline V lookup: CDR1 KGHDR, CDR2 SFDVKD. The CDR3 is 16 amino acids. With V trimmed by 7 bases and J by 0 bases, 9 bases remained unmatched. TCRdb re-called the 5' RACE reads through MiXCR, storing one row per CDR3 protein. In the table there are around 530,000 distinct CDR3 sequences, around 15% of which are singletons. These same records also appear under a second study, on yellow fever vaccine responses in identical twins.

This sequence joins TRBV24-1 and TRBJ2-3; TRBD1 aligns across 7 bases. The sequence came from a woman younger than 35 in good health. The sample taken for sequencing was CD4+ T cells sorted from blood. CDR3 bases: TGTGCCACCAGCGAACCGGACAGGACTAGCACAGATACGCAGTATTTT. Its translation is CATSEPDRTSTDTQYF.